This TCR beta chain appears in the sequencing data of a study of blood T cell repertoires in COVID-19. TCRdb keeps only in-frame clones here, not all; method: immunoSEQ multiplex PCR. In the table there are about 200,000 clones, around 86% of which are singletons. This CDR3 is 14 amino acids long. Trimming cost V 1 base and J 1 base, with 7 bases left between them. The V gene's germline CDR1 is SGHAT and CDR2 FQNNGV. Clinical history reported by participants formed the basis on which cohorts were assigned. Material for sequencing was PBMCs or T cells enriched from blood (not recorded which). The rearrangement joins TRBV11-2 to TRBJ1-1; D is ambiguous. This receptor was taken from a middle-aged woman with acute COVID-19. The CDR3, as DNA: TGTGCCAGCAGCTTAGCAGGCCGGAACACTGAAGCTTTCTTT. Protein: CASSLAGRNTEAFF.